A single sample is the source of the 20 T cell receptor beta chains below, sequenced in a study of blood T cell repertoires in COVID-19. The assay was immunoSEQ multiplex PCR, and TCRdb's table has in-frame clones only and misses some. The data contain roughly 260,000 clones, 91% of them singletons. The sequencing sample was made of peripheral blood. The receptors were sampled from a person between 18 and 35 years old with COVID-19, enrolled during active disease.

This chain links TRBV7-2 with TRBJ2-5, with TRBD2 identical over 7 bases. The J segment lost 9 bases and the V segment lost 5 bases, leaving 6 bases of the junction unmatched. Germline values: CDR1 SGHTA, CDR2 FQGNSA. This CDR3 region has 12 residues. The DNA of the CDR3 is TGTGCCAGCAGCCCCTATAGCGGGCCCCAGTACTTC. It translates to CASSPYSGPQYF.

The J gene is TRBJ2-3, the V gene TRBV21-1; TRBD2 was called by the table and not checked on the DNA. TRBV21-1 is a listed pseudogene. The CDR3 contains 16 residues. The CDR3 reads CASSRTSGNRTDTQYF. In nucleotides, the CDR3 is TGTGCCAGCAGTAGGACTAGCGGGAACCGCACAGATACGCAGTATTTT.

The chain uses TRBV6-1 and TRBJ1-6; D ambiguous. Germline V gene sequence: CDR1 MNHNS, CDR2 SASEGT. Trimming stripped 2 bases from V and 10 bases from J, with 9 bases between. CDR3 length: 13 amino acids. CDR3: CASSEILSSPLHF. The CDR3 bases are TGTGCCAGCAGTGAAATTTTAAGCTCACCCCTCCACTTT.

This clone was detected once. V and J are TRBV14 and TRBJ2-6; 8 positions agree with TRBD2. From germline, CDR1 is SGHDN and CDR2 FVKESK. CDR3 length equals 19 residues. J lost 2 bases, V lost 4 bases, and 13 bases had no gene match. Here the CDR3 reads CASSPRGAGVLAGANVLTF. The DNA for the CDR3 is TGTGCCAGCAGCCCTCGGGGAGCGGGAGTATTAGCTGGGGCCAACGTCCTGACTTTC.

The chain employs TRBV7-9 and TRBJ2-6, with 8 bases lining up with TRBD1. Losses at the gene ends were 5 bases for V and 4 bases for J; bases not matched to a gene: 1. Germline values: CDR1 SEHNR, CDR2 FQNEAQ (reference sequence). The CDR3 sequence is 14 residues long. The CDR3 DNA follows: TGTGCCAGCAGCGACAGGGGCGGGGCCAACGTCCTGACTTTC. It encodes CASSDRGGANVLTF.

The chain recombines TRBV24-1 with TRBJ2-5; 7 bases map to TRBD1. CDR1 is KGHDR and CDR2 is SFDVKD in the germline V gene. The CDR3 loop spans 15 amino acids. After removal of 2 bases from V and 5 bases from J, the junction contained 7 bases not matched to a gene. This chain's CDR3 is CATSDSRQGGETQYF. In nucleotides, the CDR3 is TGTGCCACCAGTGATTCGAGACAGGGTGGTGAGACCCAGTACTTC.

The CDR3 protein is CATGDFQGDHEQYF. CDR3 nucleotide sequence: TGTGCCACCGGGGATTTCCAAGGAGACCACGAGCAGTACTTC. The chain employs TRBV28 and TRBJ2-7; possible D gene TRBD2, 5 bases. The CDR3 has 14 residues. The germline V gene encodes CDR1 MDHEN and CDR2 SYDVKM. Between the trimmed V and J ends, which lost 10 bases and 5 bases, there was a span of 21 bases.

The chain recombines TRBV27 with TRBJ1-1; the match to TRBD1 covers 11 bases. CDR3 size: 15 residues. V gave up 7 bases and J gave up 5 bases; unmatched junction bases: 9. Germline CDR1 and CDR2: MNHEY and SMNVEV (reference sequence). CDR3 DNA: TGTGCCAGCACGAAGGTCGGGACAGGGGGAACTGAAGCTTTCTTT. It specifies CASTKVGTGGTEAFF.

Written as DNA, the CDR3 is TGTGCCAGCAGTGAGACAGGGGTGGAGCAGTTCTTC. Amino acids: CASSETGVEQFF. The chain has TRBV2 and TRBJ2-1; 8 nucleotides align to TRBD1. The CDR3 is made up of 12 amino acids. J gave up 10 bases and V 3 bases, and 2 bases lay outside the gene matches. CDR1 SNHLY and CDR2 FYNNEI come from the germline V gene.

This clone showed up just a few times. This chain uses TRBV7-9 with TRBJ1-3, with 7 bases fitting TRBD1. Germline assignment: CDR1 SEHNR and CDR2 FQNEAQ (reference sequence). After removal of 2 bases from V and 3 bases from J, the junction contained 1 base not matched to a gene. The CDR3 is made up of 14 amino acids. CDR3 DNA sequence: TGTGCCAGCAGCTTAAGGGACAGTGGAAACACCATATATTTT. Residues: CASSLRDSGNTIYF.

V usage is TRBV25-1 and J usage is TRBJ1-3; TRBD1 might be the D (6 bases). CDR1 is MGHDK and CDR2 is SYGVNS in the germline V gene. The V end lost 2 bases, the J end lost 0 bases, and 17 bases lay between the germline ends. This CDR3 spans 18 amino acids. The DNA of the CDR3 is TGTGCCAGCAGTGAAAGGGGGATCAGTAAGTCCTCTGGAAACACCATATATTTT. Protein product: CASSERGISKSSGNTIYF.

This chain links TRBV7-8 with TRBJ2-2; maybe TRBD1 (7 bases). Trimming removed 0 bases from V and 7 bases from J, with 12 bases in between. The germline V gene has CDR1 SGHVS and CDR2 FQNEAQ. The CDR3 has 15 residues. CDR3 sequence reads: CASSLAEGAGGELFF. In nucleotides, the CDR3 is TGTGCCAGCAGCTTAGCGGAGGGGGCGGGCGGGGAGCTGTTTTTT.

The chain uses TRBV5-5 and TRBJ2-7, with a tentative D call TRBD1 (5 bases). V shed 4 bases and J shed 2 bases, with 16 bases lying between them. The germline V gene encodes CDR1 SGHKS and CDR2 YYEKEE (reference sequence). The CDR3 totals 15 residues. CDR3 nucleotide sequence: TGTGCCAGCAGCCTGGAAGAGACAGAGGCCTACGAGCAGTACTTC. Protein product: CASSLEETEAYEQYF. Full variable domain (missing parts from reference TRBV5-5 and TRBJ2-7): DAGVTQSPTHLIKTRGQQVTLRCSPISGHKSVSWYQQVLGQGPQFIFQYYEKEERGRGNFPDRFSARQFPNYSSELNVNALLLGDSALYLCASSLEETEAYEQYFGPGTRLTVT.

The chain uses TRBV27 and TRBJ1-1; TRBD1 might be the D (6 bases). Per the germline V gene, CDR1 is MNHEY and CDR2 is SMNVEV (reference sequence). Trimming left V 9 bases short and J 4 bases short, with 15 bases between. The CDR3 runs 13 residues. CDR3 DNA: TGTGCCAGTAATACAGGGAGTTTCACTGAAGCTTTCTTT. This encodes CASNTGSFTEAFF.

The V gene is TRBV28, the J gene TRBJ2-7; 8 bases map to TRBD1. Germline loops: CDR1 MDHEN, CDR2 SYDVKM. V lost 4 bases to trimming and J lost 2 bases; unmatched junction nucleotides: 13. CDR3 size: 17 residues. The CDR3 DNA reads as TGTGCCAGCAGTTCTCAAGTCGGACAGGGACCACCCTACGAGCAGTACTTC. This codes for CASSSQVGQGPPYEQYF.

The genes are TRBV7-9 and TRBJ2-1; 9 nucleotides line up with TRBD2. The junction had 10 bases not matched to a gene; V was cut back by 5 bases and J by 8 bases. Looked up from germline, CDR1 is SEHNR and CDR2 is FQNEAQ (reference sequence). The CDR3 sequence is 15 residues long. CDR3 residues: CASSQRRTSADEQFF. In nucleotides, the CDR3 is TGTGCCAGCAGCCAGAGGAGGACTAGCGCTGATGAGCAGTTCTTC.

The chain has TRBV7-6 and TRBJ2-7; 7 bases match TRBD1. Germline values: CDR1 SGHVS, CDR2 FNYEAQ. The V gene end was trimmed by 1 base and the J gene end by 3 bases; junction bases not matched to a gene: 18. The CDR3 contains 19 residues. The CDR3 DNA reads as TGTGCCAGCAGCTTAGAACGGGTTGGGCCAGGGGGTACCCACTACGAGCAGTACTTC. This sequence encodes CASSLERVGPGGTHYEQYF.

This clone has just one count. The chain joins TRBV30 to TRBJ2-7, with 8 bases lining up with TRBD1. The CDR3 covers 14 residues. Germline-derived CDR1 and CDR2 are GTSNPN and SVGIG (reference sequence). With V trimmed by 1 base and J by 4 bases, 6 bases remained unmatched. The CDR3 coding sequence is TGTGCCTGGAGTGACAGGGGGATACCGTACGAGCAGTACTTC. It yields the protein CAWSDRGIPYEQYF.

This chain links TRBV5-1 with TRBJ2-7, with 11 bases identical to TRBD2. In germline, CDR1 is SGHRS, CDR2 YFSETQ. Germline trimming cut 0 bases from V and 3 bases from J; bases unmatched to any gene: 2. This CDR3 spans 15 amino acids. CDR3 region: CASSLGLAGIYEQYF. In DNA form, the CDR3 reads TGCGCCAGCAGCTTGGGACTAGCGGGGATCTACGAGCAGTACTTC.

This chain connects TRBV3-1 (or the pseudogene TRBV3-2) to TRBJ2-2, with D possibly TRBD1 on 6 matching bases. The CDR3 has 15 residues. Germline CDR1 and CDR2: LGHDT and YNNKEL (reference sequence). V lost 6 bases, J lost 0 bases, and 11 bases lay in between. This chain's CDR3 is CASRPGVPNTGELFF. CDR3 bases: TGTGCCAGCAGACCAGGGGTCCCGAACACCGGGGAGCTGTTTTTT.